This TCR beta chain was sequenced in a study of beta chain features in type 1 diabetes. Study findings and constraints: Type 1 diabetes patients showed a moderate but significant shortening of TCRB CDR3s in all four CD4+ subsets.

Of the isolated RNA, all was reverse transcribed, and so the sequenced material was expressed TCRB transcripts. The table came from immunoSEQ multiplex PCR; TCRdb's copy has only in-frame clones and leaves some out. In the table there are 630,000 or so clones, 11% to 15% of which are singletons. Of note for this clone: Its cognate antigen is unknown.

Trimming removed 5 bases at V and 6 bases at J, with 5 bases between. Per the germline V gene, CDR1 is MDHEN and CDR2 is SYDVKM. The CDR3 has 12 amino acids. V usage is TRBV28 and J usage is TRBJ2-6; D is uncertain. The TCR sequence derives from a man in his late teens or twenties with type 1 diabetes. Sequenced sample: naive CD4+ T cells from blood. CDR3: CASSPLANVLTF. CDR3 in DNA: TGTGCCAGCAGTCCTTTGGCCAACGTCCTGACTTTC.